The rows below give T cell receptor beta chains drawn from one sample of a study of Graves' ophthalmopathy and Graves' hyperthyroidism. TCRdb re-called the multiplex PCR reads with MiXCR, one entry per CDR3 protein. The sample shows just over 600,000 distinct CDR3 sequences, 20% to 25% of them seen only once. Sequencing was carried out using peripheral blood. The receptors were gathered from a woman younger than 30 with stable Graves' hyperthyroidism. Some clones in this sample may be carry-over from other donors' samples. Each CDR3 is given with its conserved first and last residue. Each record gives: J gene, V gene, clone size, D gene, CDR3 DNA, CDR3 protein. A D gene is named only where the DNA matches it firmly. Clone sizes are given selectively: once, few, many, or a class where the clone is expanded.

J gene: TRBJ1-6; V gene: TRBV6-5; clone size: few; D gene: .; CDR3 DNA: TGTGCCAGCAGTTACGGGGATCGAGCAAATTCACCCCTCCACTTT; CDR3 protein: CASSYGDRANSPLHF
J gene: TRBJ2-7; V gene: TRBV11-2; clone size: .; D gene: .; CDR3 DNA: TGTGCCAGCAGCTTAGATGAGACCGAGCAGTACTTC; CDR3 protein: CASSLDETEQYF
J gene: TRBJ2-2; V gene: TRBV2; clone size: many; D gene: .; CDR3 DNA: TGTGCCAGCAGAGTAGGGATGGGGGGTCCTCGAACCGGGGAGCTGTTTTTT; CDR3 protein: CASRVGMGGPRTGELFF
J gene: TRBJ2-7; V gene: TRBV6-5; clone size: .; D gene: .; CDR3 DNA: TGTGCCAGCAGTTCGCAGACAGGATCTCTCTACGAGCAGGACTTC; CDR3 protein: CASSSQTGSLYEQDF
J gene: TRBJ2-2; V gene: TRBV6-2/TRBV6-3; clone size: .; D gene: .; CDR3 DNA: TGTGCCAGCAGTTCCCCTTCCTTATACCAGCACACCGGGGAGCTGTTTTTT; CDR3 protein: CASSSPSLYQHTGELFF
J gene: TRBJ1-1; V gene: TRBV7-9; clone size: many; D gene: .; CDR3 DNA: TGTGCCGGCCAGGGGAACACTGAAGCTTTCTTT; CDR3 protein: CAGQGNTEAFF
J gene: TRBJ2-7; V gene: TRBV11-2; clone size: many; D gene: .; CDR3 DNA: TGTGCCAGCAGCTTAGAAAGGACCTCCTACGAGCAGTACTTC; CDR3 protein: CASSLERTSYEQYF
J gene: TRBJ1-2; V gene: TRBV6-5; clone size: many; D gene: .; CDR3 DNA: TGTGCCAGCAGTTACTCTGGACGGTCTAACTATGGCTACACCTTC; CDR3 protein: CASSYSGRSNYGYTF
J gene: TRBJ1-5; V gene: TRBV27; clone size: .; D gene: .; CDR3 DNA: TGTGCCAGCAGCCCCCCGCGCAGATACAATCAGCCCCAGCATTTT; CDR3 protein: CASSPPRRYNQPQHF
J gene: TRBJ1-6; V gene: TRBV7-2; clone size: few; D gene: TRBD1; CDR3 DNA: TGTGCCAGCAGGCGGGCCGGGACAGGGCTTTATAATTCACCCCTCCACTTT; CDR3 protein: CASRRAGTGLYNSPLHF
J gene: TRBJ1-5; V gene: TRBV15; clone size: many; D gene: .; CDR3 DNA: TGTGCCACCAGCAGCACAGGAAGCAATCAGCCCCAGCATTTT; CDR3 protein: CATSSTGSNQPQHF
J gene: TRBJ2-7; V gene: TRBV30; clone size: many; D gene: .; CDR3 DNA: TGTGCCTGGAGTGTACAGTATTTCAAACCCTACGAGCAGTACTTC; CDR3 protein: CAWSVQYFKPYEQYF
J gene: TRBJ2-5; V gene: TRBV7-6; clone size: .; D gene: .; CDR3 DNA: TGTGCCAGCGGACGAGCGCTTCGAGAGACCAAGTACTTC; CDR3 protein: CASGRALRETKYF
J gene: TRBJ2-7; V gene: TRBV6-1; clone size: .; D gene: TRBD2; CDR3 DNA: TGTGCCAGCAGGTGGACTAGCGGCGGACAGTACTTC; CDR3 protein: CASRWTSGGQYF
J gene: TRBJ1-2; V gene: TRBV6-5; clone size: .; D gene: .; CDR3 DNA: TGTGCCAGCAGTTATATGGAACCTACCTATGGCTACACCTTC; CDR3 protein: CASSYMEPTYGYTF
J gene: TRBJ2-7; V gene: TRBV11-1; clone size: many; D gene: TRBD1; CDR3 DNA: TGTGCCAGCAGCCCCTGGACAGGGGGCCGTGTACCACTCCTCTACGAGCAGTACTTC; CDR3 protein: CASSPWTGGRVPLLYEQYF
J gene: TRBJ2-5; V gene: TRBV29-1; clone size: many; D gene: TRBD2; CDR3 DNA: TGCAGCGTTAGCGGGAGGGCCGATGAGACCCAGTACTTC; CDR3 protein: CSVSGRADETQYF
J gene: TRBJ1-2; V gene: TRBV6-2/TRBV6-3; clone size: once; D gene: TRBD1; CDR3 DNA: TGTGCCAGCAGTTACGGTGGGACAGGAGAGGGAGGGAGCTATGGCTACACCTTC; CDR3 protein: CASSYGGTGEGGSYGYTF
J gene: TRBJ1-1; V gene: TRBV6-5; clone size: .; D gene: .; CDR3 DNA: TGTGCCAGCAGTTACCTTGAGGCGGGGGGAACTGATGCTTTCTTT; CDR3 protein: CASSYLEAGGTDAFF
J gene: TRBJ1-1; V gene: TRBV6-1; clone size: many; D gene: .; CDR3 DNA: TGTGCCAGCAGTGAAGACAGGGACTTGAACACTGAAGCTTTCTTT; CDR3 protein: CASSEDRDLNTEAFF
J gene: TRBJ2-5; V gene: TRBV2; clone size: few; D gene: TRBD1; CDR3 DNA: TGTGCCAGCAGTGAAACAAGGACAGGGTGGGAGACCCAGTACTTC; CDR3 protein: CASSETRTGWETQYF
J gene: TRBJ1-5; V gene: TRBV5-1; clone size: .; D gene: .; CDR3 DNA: TGCGCCAGCAGCTTGTCCGGAGCCCCCTTATATGGGCATCAGCCCCAGCATTTT; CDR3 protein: CASSLSGAPLYGHQPQHF
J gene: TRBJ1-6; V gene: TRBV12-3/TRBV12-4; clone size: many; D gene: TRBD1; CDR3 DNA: TGTGCCAGCAGCCCACCAGGGGGAAGTGGTTCACCCCTCCACTTT; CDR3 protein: CASSPPGGSGSPLHF
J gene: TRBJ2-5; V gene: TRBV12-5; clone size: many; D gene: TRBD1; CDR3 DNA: TGTGCTAGTGGTTTGAGACACAGGGGGGAGACCCAGTACTTC; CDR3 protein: CASGLRHRGETQYF
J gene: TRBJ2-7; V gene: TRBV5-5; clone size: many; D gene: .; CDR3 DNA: TGTGCCAGCAGCCCTCGGGACCGGATCACCTACGAGCAGTACTTC; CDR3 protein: CASSPRDRITYEQYF
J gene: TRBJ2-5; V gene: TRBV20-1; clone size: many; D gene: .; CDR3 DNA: TGCAGTGCCCGACGCCCTTACCTGGAGACCCAGTACTTC; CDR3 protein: CSARRPYLETQYF